This TCR beta chain emerged from a study of blood T cell repertoires in COVID-19. Study summary: Acute and convalescent COVID-19 specimens originated in the United States, Italy and Spain.

Germline V lookup: CDR1 SGHTA, CDR2 FQGTGA. The V segment lost 1 base and the J segment 4 bases; nucleotides outside the gene matches: 10. The CDR3 loop spans 17 amino acids. Authors' processing steps: How many nucleated cells were present was estimated from reference gene primer amplification. Repertoires were generated with immunoSEQ multiplex PCR, while TCRdb's copy carries only in-frame clones and drops some. Clone size and V and J calls were adopted from that table, with D and trimming inferred from the DNA. The table includes some 120,000 clones, around 76% detected once. Sequencing input: peripheral blood. The chain uses TRBV7-3 and TRBJ2-3, with TRBD2 identical over 8 bases. This TCR came from a man aged 55 to 70 with acute or convalescent COVID-19. The CDR3 is CASSLKGAGAQSDTQYF. In nucleotides, the CDR3 is TGTGCCAGCAGCTTAAAAGGAGCGGGAGCCCAGTCAGATACGCAGTATTTT.